This is a list of T cell receptor beta chains from one sample in a study of cytotoxic CD8 clonotypes in ibrutinib-treated CLL. Sequenced by immunoSEQ multiplex PCR; TCRdb stores in-frame clones only, minus some. The sample includes around 150,000 clones, roughly 86% seen only once; the top ten take approximately 2%. Sequenced material: PBMCs, taken after 12 months of ibrutinib treatment. Every receptor here comes from a human donor with chronic lymphocytic leukemia. The CDR3 runs from the conserved cysteine through the conserved F or W. D genes are given only for firm matches. Expanded clones are given a class, and other clones once, few, many or no size at all.

J | size | V | D | CDR3 | DNA
TRBJ1-3 | NA | TRBV4-2 | NA | CASSQEGGQLNSGNTIYF | TGTGCCAGCAGCCAAGAGGGTGGACAGCTCAACTCTGGAAACACCATATATTTT
TRBJ1-2 | many | TRBV28 | TRBD1 | CASSPGDRGGGYTF | TGTGCCAGCAGTCCAGGGGACAGGGGAGGGGGCTACACCTTC
TRBJ1-1 | NA | TRBV4-1 | NA | CASSPSKGISRDTEAFF | TGCGCCAGCAGCCCCTCTAAAGGGATATCTCGGGACACTGAAGCTTTCTTT
TRBJ2-7 | NA | TRBV27 | NA | CASSPTGPYEQYF | TGTGCCAGCAGCCCTACAGGGCCCTACGAGCAGTACTTC
TRBJ1-5 | NA | TRBV7-2 | NA | CASSLAAGYSNQPQHF | TGTGCCAGCAGCTTAGCCGCAGGTTATAGCAATCAGCCCCAGCATTTT
TRBJ2-5 | few | TRBV9 | NA | CASSVEGRLNF | TGTGCCAGCAGCGTAGAAGGTCGCTTAAACTTC
TRBJ2-5 | NA | TRBV7-6 | TRBD1 | CASSLNTGVRETQYF | TGTGCCAGCAGCTTAAACACAGGGGTCAGAGAGACCCAGTACTTC
TRBJ2-7 | NA | TRBV28 | NA | CASSILLGDYEQYF | TGTGCCAGCAGTATCCTCCTGGGGGACTACGAGCAGTACTTC
TRBJ1-2 | NA | TRBV5-1 | TRBD1 | CASSSPDRGQGYTF | TGCGCCAGCAGCTCCCCTGACAGGGGGCAGGGCTACACCTTC
TRBJ2-3 | NA | TRBV4-2 | NA | CASSQDQLYPTSTDTQYF | TGTGCCAGCAGCCAAGATCAGCTCTACCCAACGAGCACAGATACGCAGTATTTT
TRBJ1-4 | NA | TRBV11-2 | NA | CASSPAPGGNEKLFF | TGTGCCAGCAGCCCCGCCCCGGGCGGAAATGAAAAACTGTTTTTT
TRBJ2-2 | few | TRBV6-6 | NA | CASSWGANTGELFF | TGTGCCAGCAGTTGGGGCGCGAACACCGGGGAGCTGTTTTTT
TRBJ1-1 | many | TRBV30 | NA | CAWMYQVNTEAFF | TGTGCCTGGATGTACCAGGTGAACACTGAAGCTTTCTTT
TRBJ1-3 | NA | TRBV2 | NA | CASRLQESGNTIYF | TGTGCCAGCAGACTACAGGAGTCTGGAAACACCATATATTTT
TRBJ2-3 | NA | TRBV10-3 | TRBD2 | CAISVSGSSDTQYF | TGTGCCATCAGTGTCAGCGGGAGCTCAGATACGCAGTATTTT
TRBJ2-1 | NA | TRBV9 | NA | CASSEGGYGARDIDEQFF | TGTGCCAGCAGCGAGGGTGGTTATGGGGCTAGGGATATCGATGAGCAGTTCTTC
TRBJ2-3 | NA | TRBV7-2 | NA | CASSLEGFTDTQYF | TGTGCCAGCAGCCTGGAGGGTTTCACAGATACGCAGTATTTT
TRBJ2-3 | NA | TRBV6-4 | NA | CASSPRGYSTDTQYF | TGTGCCAGCAGCCCCCGAGGCTATAGCACAGATACGCAGTATTTT
TRBJ2-1 | NA | TRBV7-9 | NA | CASSLQGYSSYNEQFF | TGTGCCAGCAGCTTGCAGGGATATAGCTCCTACAATGAGCAGTTCTTC
TRBJ1-5 | NA | TRBV6-5 | NA | CASTKGGGGHQPQHF | TGTGCCAGCACCAAGGGGGGCGGGGGGCACCAGCCCCAGCATTTT
TRBJ1-3 | NA | TRBV4-3 | NA | CASSQGGGSGNTIYF | TGCGCCAGCAGCCAAGGAGGGGGTTCTGGAAACACCATATATTTT
TRBJ2-1 | NA | TRBV11-2 | NA | CASSLDSAEQFF | TGTGCCAGCAGCTTGGATTCGGCAGAGCAGTTCTTC
TRBJ2-6 | NA | TRBV5-1 | TRBD1 | CASSVGKVWTGGRGANVLTF | TGCGCCAGCAGCGTAGGCAAGGTATGGACAGGGGGGCGCGGGGCCAACGTCCTGACTTTC
TRBJ2-5 | NA | TRBV7-7 | NA | CASSQDYQETQYF | TGTGCTAGCAGCCAGGACTATCAAGAGACCCAGTACTTC
TRBJ2-7 | NA | TRBV7-9 | NA | CASSLVGSGYEQYF | TGTGCCAGCAGCTTAGTAGGGTCAGGTTACGAGCAGTACTTC
TRBJ2-1 | NA | TRBV4-2 | TRBD2 | CASSQGTSGGYNEQFF | TGTGCCAGCAGCCAAGGGACTAGCGGGGGGTACAATGAGCAGTTCTTC
TRBJ1-2 | NA | TRBV9 | NA | CASSPDGNNYGYTF | TGTGCCAGCAGCCCGGACGGGAACAACTATGGCTACACCTTC
TRBJ2-5 | NA | TRBV4-3 | TRBD2 | CASSQDSAGGPRETQYF | TGCGCCAGCAGCCAAGATTCGGCGGGAGGGCCGAGGGAGACCCAGTACTTC
TRBJ1-3 | many | TRBV9 | NA | CASSVGSPYSGNTIYF | TGTGCCAGCAGCGTAGGCAGCCCCTACTCTGGAAACACCATATATTTT
TRBJ1-2 | NA | TRBV27 | NA | CASSLGGGRVNYGYTF | TGTGCCAGCAGTTTAGGGGGGGGCAGGGTTAACTATGGCTACACCTTC
TRBJ1-5 | few | TRBV18 | NA | CASSEGGGNQPQHF | TGTGCCAGCTCCGAGGGCGGCGGCAATCAGCCCCAGCATTTT
TRBJ1-1 | NA | TRBV7-2 | NA | CASSLELNTEAFF | TGTGCCAGCAGCTTAGAACTCAACACTGAAGCTTTCTTT
TRBJ1-1 | NA | TRBV7-2 | NA | CASSPDLGGSLPFF | TGTGCCAGCAGCCCCGACCTTGGGGGGTCCCTTCCTTTCTTT
TRBJ2-7 | NA | TRBV7-9 | NA | CASSLAARSSRNEQYF | TGTGCCAGCAGCTTAGCAGCAAGGAGTTCCAGGAACGAGCAGTACTTC
TRBJ1-4 | NA | TRBV18 | TRBD1 | CASSQSQGAVEKLFF | TGTGCCAGCTCACAGTCCCAGGGGGCGGTTGAAAAACTGTTTTTT
TRBJ2-7 | NA | TRBV4-1 | NA | CASSQEQGAFYEQYF | TGCGCCAGCAGCCAAGAACAGGGCGCGTTCTACGAGCAGTACTTC
TRBJ2-3 | once | TRBV4-1 | NA | CASSQESRTANTDTQYF | TGCGCCAGCAGCCAAGAAAGTAGGACCGCCAATACAGATACGCAGTATTTT
TRBJ2-7 | NA | TRBV6-1 | NA | CASSEQGPPYEQYF | TGTGCCAGCAGTGAACAGGGGCCTCCCTACGAGCAGTACTTC
TRBJ2-3 | NA | TRBV5-4 | NA | CASSLEVNADTQYF | TGTGCCAGCAGCTTGGAGGTAAATGCCGATACGCAGTATTTT
TRBJ2-2 | NA | TRBV6-5 | NA | CASRITIWGLGELFF | TGTGCCAGCAGAATTACGATTTGGGGCCTCGGGGAGCTGTTTTTT
TRBJ1-4 | NA | TRBV9 | NA | CASSGDTTNEKLFF | TGTGCCAGCAGCGGAGACACAACTAATGAAAAACTGTTTTTT
TRBJ1-4 | NA | TRBV9 | TRBD1 | CASSVGQGAEKLFF | TGTGCCAGCAGCGTAGGTCAGGGGGCTGAAAAACTGTTTTTT
TRBJ2-2 | NA | TRBV9 | NA | CASSVVEVGELFF | TGTGCCAGCAGCGTAGTAGAGGTGGGGGAGCTGTTTTTT
TRBJ1-5 | NA | TRBV19 | NA | CASSTAKRGNQPQHF | TGTGCCAGTAGTACCGCAAAGAGGGGAAATCAGCCCCAGCATTTT
TRBJ2-7 | NA | TRBV6-1 | NA | CASSKGRMVSYEQYF | TGTGCCAGCAGTAAGGGACGGATGGTCTCCTACGAGCAGTACTTC
TRBJ2-5 | NA | TRBV7-7 | NA | CASSSGLGGETQYF | TGTGCTAGCAGCTCCGGACTCGGTGGGGAGACCCAGTACTTC
TRBJ1-3 | NA | TRBV7-8 | NA | CASSLIGNTIYF | TGTGCCAGCAGCTTAATTGGAAACACCATATATTTT
TRBJ1-4 | NA | TRBV7-2 | NA | CASSLARENEKLFF | TGTGCCAGCAGCTTAGCAAGGGAAAATGAAAAACTGTTTTTT
TRBJ2-3 | NA | TRBV11-1 | TRBD2 | CASSLRGGRTDTQYF | TGTGCCAGCAGCTTACGCGGGGGGCGCACAGATACGCAGTATTTT
TRBJ1-2 | NA | TRBV5-1 | TRBD1 | CASSPGGSVNYGYTF | TGCGCCAGCAGCCCAGGGGGCAGCGTCAACTATGGCTACACCTTC
TRBJ1-1 | NA | TRBV7-2 | NA | CASSPTGRGNTEAFF | TGTGCCAGCAGCCCAACCGGGCGGGGCAACACTGAAGCTTTCTTT
TRBJ2-3 | NA | TRBV7-9 | TRBD1 | CASSRDRATQYF | TGTGCCAGCAGCCGGGACAGAGCAACGCAGTATTTT
TRBJ1-1 | NA | TRBV30 | NA | CAWSGDSGTEAFF | TGTGCCTGGAGTGGGGATTCGGGCACTGAAGCTTTCTTT
TRBJ1-3 | once | TRBV4-1 | TRBD1 | CASSQGGAGQARNTIYF | TGCGCCAGCAGCCAAGGTGGAGCGGGACAGGCCAGAAACACCATATATTTT
TRBJ1-1 | NA | TRBV28 | NA | CASSSPGDMNTEAFF | TGTGCCAGCAGTTCCCCAGGGGATATGAACACTGAAGCTTTCTTT
TRBJ2-6 | NA | TRBV5-1 | NA | CASSFTGRSSGANVLTF | TGCGCCAGCAGCTTCACTGGCAGATCCTCTGGGGCCAACGTCCTGACTTTC
TRBJ1-1 | NA | TRBV30 | TRBD1 | CACPIGGVNAFF | TGTGCCTGCCCAATAGGGGGCGTGAATGCTTTCTTT
TRBJ2-3 | few | TRBV7-9 | TRBD1 | CASSFTRGLADTQYF | TGTGCCAGCAGCTTTACTAGGGGGCTGGCAGATACGCAGTATTTT
TRBJ2-1 | NA | TRBV30 | NA | CAWSVSRGEQFF | TGTGCCTGGAGTGTCTCCCGCGGCGAGCAGTTCTTC